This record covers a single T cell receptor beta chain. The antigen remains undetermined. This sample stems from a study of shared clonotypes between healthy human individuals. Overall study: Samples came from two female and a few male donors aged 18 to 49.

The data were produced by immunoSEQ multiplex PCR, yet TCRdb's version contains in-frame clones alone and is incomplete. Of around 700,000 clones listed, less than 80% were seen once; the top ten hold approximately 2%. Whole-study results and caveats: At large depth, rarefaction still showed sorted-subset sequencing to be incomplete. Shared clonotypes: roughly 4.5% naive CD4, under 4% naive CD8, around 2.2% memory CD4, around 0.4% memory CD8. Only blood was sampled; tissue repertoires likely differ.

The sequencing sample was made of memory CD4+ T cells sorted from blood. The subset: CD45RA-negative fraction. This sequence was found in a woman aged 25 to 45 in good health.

CDR3 loop: CASRSGSGRRDTQYF. The CDR3 coding sequence is TGCGCCAGCAGGTCGGGGAGCGGGAGGCGGGATACGCAGTATTTT. The genes are TRBV4-1 and TRBJ2-3; TRBD2 aligns across 9 bases. Germline V lookup: CDR1 MGHRA, CDR2 YSYEKL. V trimming: 6 bases; J trimming: 6 bases; junction bases outside the gene matches: 10. The CDR3 length is 15 residues.